This TCR beta chain is drawn from a study of cytomegalovirus exposure and HLA in healthy donors. Germline V gene sequence: CDR1 LNHDA, CDR2 SQIVND (reference sequence). The trim removed 8 bases at V and 1 base at J, leaving 16 bases unmatched. CDR3 length equals 21 residues. PCR was performed using 60 Vbeta and 13 Jbeta primers. Libraries were prepared by immunoSEQ multiplex PCR; TCRdb keeps only in-frame clonotypes and omits some of them. Of 130,000 to 150,000 clones listed, around 70% were seen once; the top ten hold approximately 2%. Sequences were obtained from PBMCs. The chain recombines TRBV19 with TRBJ2-2, with TRBD2 identical over 16 bases. The sequence came from a man between 35 and 55 years old in good health and CMV-seronegative. The CDR3 coding sequence is TGTGCCAGTGGTTTACCGACCCCCGGGACTAGCGGGAGGGGGAACACCGGGGAGCTGTTTTTT. Residues: CASGLPTPGTSGRGNTGELFF.